This TCR beta chain came from a study of T cell changes during pregnancy in multiple sclerosis. The table lists this clone with a count of one. Losses at the gene ends were 3 bases for V and 8 bases for J; bases not matched to a gene: 3. The CDR3 is made up of 12 amino acids. Per germline, CDR1 SEHNR and CDR2 FQNEAQ (reference sequence). Sequencing used immunoSEQ multiplex PCR; TCRdb keeps in-frame clones, though not all of them. The profile covers about 40,000 clones, with 90% to 95% appearing a single time and about 8% taken by the ten largest. This receptor was taken from a female donor with multiple sclerosis, enrolled in a pregnancy study. The source was CD8+ T cells from peripheral blood mononuclear cells, collected before pregnancy. V and J are TRBV7-9 and TRBJ1-2; 7 nucleotides line up with TRBD1. CDR3 residues: CASSFYRGGYTF. The CDR3 DNA reads TGTGCCAGCAGCTTTTACAGGGGAGGCTACACCTTC. Full variable domain (missing parts from reference TRBV7-9 and TRBJ1-2): DTGVSQNPRHKITKRGQNVTFRCDPISEHNRLYWYRQTLGQGPEFLTYFQNEAQLEKSRLLSDRFSAERPKGSFSTLEIQRTEQGDSAMYLCASSFYRGGYTFGSGTRLTVV.